This T cell receptor (beta chain) is from a study of blood T cell repertoires in COVID-19. Germline V gene data show CDR1 as SGHRS and CDR2 as YFSETQ. J was trimmed by 0 bases and V by 4 bases; bases with no gene match: 15. The length of the CDR3 is 19 residues. Profiling relied on immunoSEQ multiplex PCR, and the TCRdb table lists in-frame clones only, not all of them. The data hold roughly 200,000 clones, with about 88% observed a single time. The specimen was peripheral blood. The clonotype originates from a woman between 45 and 65 years old with COVID-19, enrolled during active disease. This chain joins TRBV5-1 and TRBJ2-1; 8 nucleotides line up with TRBD2. The CDR3 spells CASSHRASGGLSSYNEQFF. CDR3 nucleotide sequence: TGCGCCAGCAGCCATAGGGCCAGCGGGGGCCTGAGCTCCTACAATGAGCAGTTCTTC.